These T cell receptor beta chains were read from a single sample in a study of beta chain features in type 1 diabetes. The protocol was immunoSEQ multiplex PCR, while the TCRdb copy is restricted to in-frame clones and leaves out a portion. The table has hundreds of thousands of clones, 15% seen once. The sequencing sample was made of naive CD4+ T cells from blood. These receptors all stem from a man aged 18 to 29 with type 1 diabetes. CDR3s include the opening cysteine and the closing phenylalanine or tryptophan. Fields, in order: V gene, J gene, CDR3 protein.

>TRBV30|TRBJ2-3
CAWPDSGGVTTDTQYF
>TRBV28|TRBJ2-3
CASAGADTQYF
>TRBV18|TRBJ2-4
CASSPFSKNIQYF
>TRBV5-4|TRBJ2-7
CASSPERGGSSYEQYF
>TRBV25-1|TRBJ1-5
CASSARGQGGNQPQHF
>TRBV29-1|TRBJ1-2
CSAREAPGMYGYTF
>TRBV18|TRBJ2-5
CASSPPTRPGETQYF
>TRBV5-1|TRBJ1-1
CASSLLAGTNTEAFF
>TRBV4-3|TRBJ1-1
CASSQDSSGYGAFF
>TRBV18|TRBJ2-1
CASSPTTGNEQFF
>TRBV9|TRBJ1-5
CASSVTGQANQPQHF
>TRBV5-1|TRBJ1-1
CASSLPRQGEGDTEAFF
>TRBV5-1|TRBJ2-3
CASSRLAGAPPDTQYF
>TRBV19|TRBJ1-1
CASGPGGGTEAFF
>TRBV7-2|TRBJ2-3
CASSLVLAGADTQYF
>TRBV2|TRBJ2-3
CASLGLVGADTQYF
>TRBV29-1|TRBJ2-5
CSVPGWTGGRETQYF
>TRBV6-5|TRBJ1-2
CASRRRGNYGYTF
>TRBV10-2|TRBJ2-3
CARGTGGPTDTQYF
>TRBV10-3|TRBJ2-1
CAISARGGRSYNEQFF
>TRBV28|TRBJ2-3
CASRGLAGSTDTQYF
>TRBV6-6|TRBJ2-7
CASSPRTGSSYEQYF
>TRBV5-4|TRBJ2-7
CASSVDPGTGTYEQYF
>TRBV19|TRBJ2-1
CASTGTGAYNEQFF
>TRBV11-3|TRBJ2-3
CASSLREGTGTQYF
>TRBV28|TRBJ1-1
CASSLSPREAFF
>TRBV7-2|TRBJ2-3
CASSFGAGGSDTQYF
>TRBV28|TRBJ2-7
CASSRGLYYEQYF
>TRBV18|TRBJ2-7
CASSPGGTVTYEQYF
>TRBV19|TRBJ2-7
CASSLRGGVYEQYF
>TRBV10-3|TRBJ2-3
CATNGGLASTDTQYF
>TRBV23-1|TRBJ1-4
CASSQSDVTGNEKLFF
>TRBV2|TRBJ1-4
CASSDRVPNEKLFF
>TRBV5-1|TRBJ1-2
CASSFENANYGYTF
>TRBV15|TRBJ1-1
CATSRIRRGHTEAFF
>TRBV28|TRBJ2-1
CASALALDEQFF
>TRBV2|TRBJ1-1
CASSEVRGAFF
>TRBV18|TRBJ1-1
CASSPLETAGTEAFF
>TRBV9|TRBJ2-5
CASSDSGEETQYF
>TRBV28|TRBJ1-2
CASRAADGYTF
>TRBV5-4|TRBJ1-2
CASSPDRVQRGYTF
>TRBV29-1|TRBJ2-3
CSVVTGWVTDTQYF
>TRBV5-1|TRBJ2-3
CASSLGLAGDTQYF
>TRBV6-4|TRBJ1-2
CASSIGSGNYGYTF
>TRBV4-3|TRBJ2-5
CASSPGQAQETQYF
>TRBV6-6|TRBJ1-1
CASSLDRDNTEAFF
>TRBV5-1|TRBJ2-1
CASSSYNEQFF
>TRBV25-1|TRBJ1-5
CASSESHYSNQPQHF
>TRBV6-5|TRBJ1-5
CASSYGGGLEPQHF
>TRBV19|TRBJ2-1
CASSSGGGEQFF
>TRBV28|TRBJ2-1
CASSPGTLKAEQFF
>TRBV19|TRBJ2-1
CASSILGLRAKGEQFF
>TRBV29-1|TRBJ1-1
CSVRPQGTEAFF
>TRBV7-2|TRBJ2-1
CASSPGQGRHNEQFF